These 29 T cell receptor beta chains came from one sample sequenced in a study of CD8 T cells in acute hepatitis C reinfection. The sample's time point: naive CD8 control sorted from an acute-time-point sample. TCRdb keeps only in-frame clones here, not all; method: immunoSEQ multiplex PCR. Of tens of thousands of clones in the sample, 70% to 90% are singletons; the top ten hold 10% to 11%. Specimen: naive CD8+ T cells from PBMCs. The receptors shown here come from a woman aged 18-29 years who spontaneously cleared hepatitis C infection.

J is TRBJ2-1 and V is TRBV5-6; TRBD2 matches at 9 bases. CDR1 is SGHDT and CDR2 is YYEEEE in the germline V gene. The CDR3 extends over 14 amino acids. Trimming took 5 bases from V and 2 from J; bases not matched to a gene: 2. Written as DNA, the CDR3 is TGTGCCAGCAGTCTAGCGGGGACCTACAATGAGCAGTTCTTC. Its protein is CASSLAGTYNEQFF.

The V call is TRBV13, the J call TRBJ2-1; 9 positions match TRBD2. Germline values: CDR1 PRHDT, CDR2 FYEKMQ (reference sequence). The CDR3 has 16 amino acids. The J segment lost 4 bases and the V segment lost 5 bases, leaving 9 bases of the junction unmatched. CDR3 nucleotide sequence: TGTGCCAGCAGCCCCGCCGGGACTAGCTCGTACAATGAGCAGTTCTTC. This encodes CASSPAGTSSYNEQFF.

V gene TRBV4-2 combines with J gene TRBJ2-7; TRBD2 agrees at 10 bases. CDR3 length: 15 amino acids. Germline CDR1 LGHNA, CDR2 YNFKEQ. V lost 1 base, J lost 5 bases, and 5 bases stayed unmatched. The CDR3 DNA is TGTGCCAGCAGCCAAGCCCCGACTAGCGGGCACGAGCAGTACTTC. Translating it yields CASSQAPTSGHEQYF.

V gene TRBV27 combines with J gene TRBJ2-1; TRBD2 matches 9 bases. With 4 bases clipped from V and 3 bases from J, the junction kept 4 bases outside the gene matches. Germline lookup yields CDR1 MNHEY and CDR2 SMNVEV (reference sequence). The CDR3 extends over 15 amino acids. The CDR3 region has the DNA TGTGCCAGCAGTTCGCGGGAGGGCGGCTACAATGAGCAGTTCTTC. Translation: CASSSREGGYNEQFF.

The CDR3, as DNA: TGTGCCAGCAGTTGGGGGACCCAAGAGACCCAGTACTTC. Translation gives CASSWGTQETQYF. The chain is built from TRBV27 and TRBJ2-5; perhaps D is TRBD1 or TRBD2 (5 bases each). Trimming removed 4 bases from V and 1 base from J, with 7 bases in between. The CDR3 contains 13 residues. Germline CDR1 and CDR2: MNHEY and SMNVEV (reference sequence).

The V and J genes are TRBV5-5 and TRBJ1-2, with D unresolved. The CDR3 contains 14 residues. V lost 5 bases and J lost 0, with 11 bases in between. The germline CDR1 and CDR2 sequences are SGHKS and YYEKEE (reference sequence). CDR3 DNA: TGTGCCAGCAGTTCCCGGCTCGCTAACTATGGCTACACCTTC. This sequence encodes CASSSRLANYGYTF.

This clone has only one observation. The J gene is TRBJ2-5, the V gene TRBV6-1; a possible D gene is TRBD1 (5 bases). Germline loops: CDR1 MNHNS, CDR2 SASEGT. The CDR3 is 14 residues long. Trimming cost V 7 bases and J 0 bases, with 12 bases left between them. CDR3 bases: TGTGCCAGCACCCCCCCAGGGTACCAAGAGACCCAGTACTTC. It codes for CASTPPGYQETQYF.

This clone was detected once. The chain employs TRBV5-1 and TRBJ2-3; 12 bases agree with TRBD2. J lost 4 bases, V lost 0 bases, and 15 bases had no gene match. The CDR3 totals 20 residues. The V gene's germline CDR1 is SGHRS and CDR2 YFSETQ. This CDR3 is CASSLVPGTSGSPGADTQYF. CDR3 DNA: TGCGCCAGCAGCTTGGTCCCCGGGACTAGCGGGTCCCCGGGTGCAGATACGCAGTATTTT.

V is TRBV29-1 and J is TRBJ2-1; 11 positions match TRBD2. Trimming took 3 bases from V and 8 from J; bases not matched to a gene: 3. Germline CDR1 and CDR2: SQVTM and ANQGSEA. This CDR3 contains 13 residues. CDR3 sequence reads: CSVDTSGSYEQFF. For the CDR3, the DNA is TGCAGCGTTGATACTAGCGGGAGCTATGAGCAGTTCTTC.

This chain connects TRBV30 to TRBJ2-3; the D is unclear. V lost 2 bases and J 3 bases, leaving 9 bases between the germline ends. The CDR3 is 13 residues long. Germline V gene sequence: CDR1 GTSNPN, CDR2 SVGIG (reference sequence). The CDR3 protein is CAWSFMVTDTQYF. The CDR3 DNA reads TGTGCCTGGAGTTTTATGGTGACAGATACGCAGTATTTT.

In its sample, this clone was seen a few times. The J gene is TRBJ2-2, the V gene TRBV14; D is uncertain. The CDR3 covers 16 residues. The germline V gene encodes CDR1 SGHDN and CDR2 FVKESK. The V gene lost 4 bases and the J gene lost 1 base, with 13 bases spanning the gap. CDR3 region: CASSLQMDLNTGELFF. DNA for the CDR3: TGTGCCAGCAGCCTACAAATGGACCTGAACACCGGGGAGCTGTTTTTT.

This chain joins TRBV7-6 and TRBJ2-7; D not resolved. The CDR3 consists of 15 residues. Germline assignment: CDR1 SGHVS and CDR2 FNYEAQ. V shed 3 bases and J shed 1 base, with 13 bases lying between them. The DNA for the CDR3 is TGTGCCAGCAGCTTCGGCCACCTGAATTCCTACGAGCAGTACTTC. Residues: CASSFGHLNSYEQYF.

The chain has TRBV2 and TRBJ2-7; TRBD1 aligns across 7 bases. Per germline, CDR1 SNHLY and CDR2 FYNNEI. Unmatched junction bases numbered 3, after V lost 6 bases and J lost 1 base. This CDR3 has 13 residues. CDR3 amino acids: CASSGTASYEQYF. CDR3 in DNA: TGTGCCAGCAGCGGGACAGCGTCCTACGAGCAGTACTTC.

This clone has a single count. V usage is TRBV7-9 and J usage is TRBJ1-3, with D unresolved. The germline V gene has CDR1 SEHNR and CDR2 FQNEAQ (reference sequence). The CDR3 totals 16 residues. V lost 5 bases and J 2 bases, leaving 16 bases between the germline ends. CDR3 DNA sequence: TGTGCCAGCAGCCACCCTGTTTCGGCCCCTGGAAACACCATATATTTT. Its translation: CASSHPVSAPGNTIYF.

In this sample, this clone turned up once. The chain couples TRBV27 to TRBJ2-7, with D perhaps matching TRBD1 (6 bases). CDR1 MNHEY and CDR2 SMNVEV come from the germline V gene (reference sequence). Trimming cost V 5 bases and J 6 bases, with 14 bases left between them. The CDR3 sequence is 13 residues long. In DNA form, the CDR3 reads TGTGCCAGCAGTGTCTCCCCAGGGGCCGAGCAGTACTTC. Translating gives CASSVSPGAEQYF.

The chain employs TRBV6-5 and TRBJ2-7, with D possibly matching TRBD1 (6 bases). The germline CDR1 and CDR2 sequences are MNHEY and SVGAGI. The CDR3 sequence is 13 residues long. Trimming removed 1 base from V and 6 bases from J, with 10 bases in between. CDR3 sequence reads: CASSYYTGSEQYF. CDR3 coding DNA: TGTGCCAGCAGTTACTATACAGGGAGCGAGCAGTACTTC.

The chain combines TRBV14 with TRBJ1-2; 8 nucleotides line up with TRBD1. The V and J ends lost 3 bases and 4 bases, in that order; junction bases with no gene match: 7. Germline V gene sequence: CDR1 SGHDN, CDR2 FVKESK. The CDR3 totals 15 residues. The CDR3 is CASSQTGETFYGYTF. The CDR3 DNA follows: TGTGCCAGCAGCCAGACAGGGGAAACATTCTATGGCTACACCTTC.

This clone was seen only once. The genes are TRBV27 and TRBJ1-2; D is ambiguous. The CDR3 is 16 residues long. Germline CDR1 and CDR2: MNHEY and SMNVEV (reference sequence). V was cut by 2 bases and J by 2 bases, with 15 bases left in between. CDR3 loop: CASSLSPPGINYGYTF. As DNA, the CDR3 is TGTGCCAGCAGTTTAAGCCCCCCGGGCATCAACTATGGCTACACCTTC.

This clone was detected a few times. The chain recombines TRBV4-1 with TRBJ1-5, with unresolved D. Germline lookup yields CDR1 MGHRA and CDR2 YSYEKL. The ends were cut back, 0 bases at V and 5 bases at J, with 2 bases in the middle. The CDR3 extends over 12 amino acids. In nucleotides, the CDR3 is TGCGCCAGCAGCCAAGAAGATCAGCCCCAGCATTTT. Amino acid sequence: CASSQEDQPQHF.

The chain couples TRBV27 to TRBJ2-5; a weak D match, TRBD1 (5 bases). Germline values: CDR1 MNHEY, CDR2 SMNVEV (reference sequence). The CDR3 has 12 residues. The ends were cut back, 6 bases at V and 9 bases at J, with 14 bases in the middle. The CDR3 protein is CASRGAARAQYF. Written as DNA, the CDR3 is TGTGCCAGCAGAGGGGCCGCCCGGGCCCAGTACTTC.

The chain uses TRBV30 and TRBJ2-7, with D perhaps being TRBD1 or TRBD2 (5 bases each). The V gene's germline CDR1 is GTSNPN and CDR2 SVGIG (reference sequence). The CDR3 is made up of 14 amino acids. V lost 0 bases to trimming and J lost 2 bases, with 11 bases between them. The CDR3 bases are TGTGCCTGGAGTGTCCGGGGCAGAACCTACGAGCAGTACTTC. This sequence encodes CAWSVRGRTYEQYF. The entire variable domain, with the rest obtained from reference TRBV30 and TRBJ2-7, is as follows: SQTIHQWPATLVQPVGSPLSLECTVEGTSNPNLYWYRQAAGRGLQLLFYSVGIGQISSEVPQNLSASRPQDRQFILSSKKLLLSDSGFYLCAWSVRGRTYEQYFGPGTRLTVT.

The V gene is TRBV7-9, the J gene TRBJ2-5; 10 bases are a match to TRBD1. The V segment lost 8 bases and the J segment 0 bases; nucleotides outside the gene matches: 9. Germline V lookup: CDR1 SEHNR, CDR2 FQNEAQ (reference sequence). The length of the CDR3 is 16 residues. The CDR3 coding sequence is TGTGCCAGCGGCGCTGAGACAGGGGGCCACCAAGAGACCCAGTACTTC. Its protein product is CASGAETGGHQETQYF. Full variable domain (remainder filled in from reference TRBV7-9 and TRBJ2-5): DTGVSQNPRHKITKRGQNVTFRCDPISEHNRLYWYRQTLGQGPEFLTYFQNEAQLEKSRLLSDRFSAERPKGSFSTLEIQRTEQGDSAMYLCASGAETGGHQETQYFGPGTRLLVL.

The chain links TRBV27 to TRBJ1-2; 7 bases map to TRBD1. Germline loops: CDR1 MNHEY, CDR2 SMNVEV (reference sequence). CDR3 length: 14 amino acids. V shed 8 bases and J 4 bases; nucleotides not matched to a gene: 10. The DNA for the CDR3 is TGTGCCAGCGGCCGGGGACAGTTATCCTATGGCTACACCTTC. This codes for CASGRGQLSYGYTF.

The CDR3 DNA follows: TGTGCCAGCAGTCAATCCACAGACCCTTATGGCTACACCTTC. Protein sequence: CASSQSTDPYGYTF. The genes are TRBV28 and TRBJ1-2; D gene uncertain. CDR1 and CDR2 from the germline V gene are MDHEN and SYDVKM. V gave up 5 bases and J gave up 5 bases, with 15 bases separating them. This CDR3 spans 14 amino acids.

The chain couples TRBV27 to TRBJ2-5; TRBD1 matches 9 bases. The CDR3 runs to 13 residues. Trimming took 2 bases from V and 5 from J; bases not matched to a gene: 0. Germline V gene data show CDR1 as MNHEY and CDR2 as SMNVEV (reference sequence). CDR3 nucleotides: TGTGCCAGCAGTTTAGGACAGGGGGAGACCCAGTACTTC. Its protein is CASSLGQGETQYF.

The V and J genes are TRBV20-1 and TRBJ2-7, with D perhaps matching TRBD1 or TRBD2 (5 bases each). This CDR3 spans 10 amino acids. Between the trimmed V and J ends, which lost 3 bases and 6 bases, there was a span of 6 bases. Germline CDR1 DFQATT, CDR2 SNEGSKA (reference sequence). The CDR3 DNA is TGCAGTGCTAGCGGGACCGAGCAGTACTTC. Protein sequence: CSASGTEQYF.

This chain links TRBV2 with TRBJ2-7, with D tentatively TRBD1 or TRBD2 (6 bases each). The V and J ends lost 3 bases and 7 bases respectively, with 16 bases between them. The CDR3 consists of 14 residues. Germline loops: CDR1 SNHLY, CDR2 FYNNEI. CDR3 DNA sequence: TGTGCCAGCAGTGACCCCAACAGGGCGGGGGAGCAGTACTTC. This codes for CASSDPNRAGEQYF.

The chain combines TRBV9 with TRBJ2-1; TRBD1 is a possible D gene (6 bases). Germline values: CDR1 SGDLS, CDR2 YYNGEE. The V and J ends lost 3 bases and 7 bases respectively, with 23 bases between them. This CDR3 has 17 amino acids. This CDR3 reads CASSGGESTGLRNEQFF. CDR3 in DNA: TGTGCCAGCAGCGGGGGTGAGAGCACAGGGCTTCGGAATGAGCAGTTCTTC.

The rearrangement uses TRBV6-1 and TRBJ2-5, with D unresolved. The CDR3 spans 13 residues. The V gene's germline CDR1 is MNHNS and CDR2 SASEGT. Trimming removed 3 bases at V and 5 bases at J, with 10 bases between. In DNA form, the CDR3 reads TGTGCCAGCAGTGAGGGGATTATGGAGACCCAGTACTTC. It yields the protein CASSEGIMETQYF.